Listed here are 13 T cell receptor beta chains from one sample, sequenced in a study of CD8 T cells in Susac syndrome. RNA, at about 0.45 to 1 ug, was reverse transcribed with random hexamers. TCRdb reanalysed the immunoSEQ multiplex PCR reads using MiXCR and keeps one entry per CDR3 protein. The table shows fewer than 80,000 distinct CDR3 sequences, with about 94% occurring only once. Sequenced input: CD8+ T cells from PBMCs. Receptors were obtained from a human donor with multiple sclerosis.

V usage is TRBV27 and J usage is TRBJ2-1; perhaps TRBD1 as D (5 bases). V was shortened by 7 bases and J by 8 bases, with 12 bases between the two germline ends. CDR1 is MNHEY and CDR2 is SMNVEV in the germline V gene (reference sequence). The CDR3 has 12 amino acids. The CDR3 loop reads CASKNRFDEQFF. The CDR3 DNA sequence: TGTGCCAGCAAGAACAGGTTCGATGAGCAGTTCTTC.

The V call is TRBV6-5, the J call TRBJ2-3; 9 bases map to TRBD2. The germline V gene encodes CDR1 MNHEY and CDR2 SVGAGI. There are 14 residues in the CDR3. V was pared by 6 bases and J by 1 base, with 2 bases of the junction left unmatched. In DNA, the CDR3 is TGTGCCAGCAGAGTAGCGGGGGGCACAGATACGCAGTATTTT. Protein sequence: CASRVAGGTDTQYF.

The rearrangement joins TRBV29-1 to TRBJ2-3, with 8 bases lining up with TRBD2. The CDR3 is 13 amino acids. Unmatched junction bases numbered 5, after V lost 7 bases and J lost 2 bases. Germline V gives CDR1 SQVTM, CDR2 ANQGSEA. CDR3 DNA sequence: TGCAGCGCAAGCGGGAGAAACACAGATACGCAGTATTTT. Its translation: CSASGRNTDTQYF.

The chain employs TRBV2 and TRBJ2-5; 8 nucleotides match TRBD1. This CDR3 is 15 amino acids long. Germline values: CDR1 SNHLY, CDR2 FYNNEI. The junction had 9 bases not matched to a gene; V was cut back by 7 bases and J by 2 bases. CDR3 in amino acids: CASTARQGTQETQYF. The CDR3 DNA reads TGTGCCAGCACCGCTCGACAGGGGACTCAAGAGACCCAGTACTTC.

The V call is TRBV7-9, the J call TRBJ1-4; maybe TRBD1 (5 bases). The germline CDR1 and CDR2 sequences are SEHNR and FQNEAQ (reference sequence). V was shortened by 8 bases and J by 5 bases, with 15 bases between the two germline ends. The length of the CDR3 is 14 residues. CDR3 protein: CASSGQVENEKLFF. The DNA of the CDR3 is TGTGCCAGCTCGGGGCAGGTCGAGAATGAAAAACTGTTTTTT.

The V call is TRBV6-2 or TRBV6-3, the J call TRBJ2-1; 8 positions agree with TRBD1. The germline V gene encodes CDR1 MNHEY and CDR2 SVGEGT. The CDR3 has 14 amino acids. Trimming removed 6 bases from V and 4 bases from J; junction bases left unmatched: 5. In nucleotides, the CDR3 is TGTGCCAGCAGATTGGACAGGGAATACAATGAGCAGTTCTTC. Translation gives CASRLDREYNEQFF.

This clonotype was recorded once. The chain couples TRBV15 to TRBJ2-1, with D perhaps matching TRBD1 or TRBD2 (5 bases each). The CDR3 loop spans 17 amino acids. The V end lost 0 bases, the J end lost 4 bases, and 16 bases lay between the germline ends. Looked up from germline, CDR1 is LNHNV and CDR2 is YYDKDF (reference sequence). As DNA, the CDR3 is TGTGCCACCAGCAGAGAGTGGGGCAGGGAGTATTACAATGAGCAGTTCTTC. It yields the protein CATSREWGREYYNEQFF.

The chain carries TRBV27 and TRBJ2-2; no definite D call. V gave up 3 bases and J gave up 1 base, with 6 bases separating them. From germline, CDR1 is MNHEY and CDR2 SMNVEV (reference sequence). CDR3 length equals 14 residues. The CDR3 coding sequence is TGTGCCAGCAGTTTGCAGGTGAACACCGGGGAGCTGTTTTTT. Its translation is CASSLQVNTGELFF.

This chain joins TRBV13 and TRBJ2-7; D is undetermined. CDR1 and CDR2 from the germline V gene are PRHDT and FYEKMQ (reference sequence). The CDR3 contains 13 residues. V lost 6 bases, J lost 6 bases, and 15 bases lay in between. The CDR3 nucleotides are TGTGCCAGCAGTTTAACAGTTCTAGGCGAGCAGTACTTC. Translated, it gives CASSLTVLGEQYF.

The V call is TRBV30, the J call TRBJ1-2, with D possibly being TRBD1 (6 bases). Between the trimmed V and J ends, which lost 4 bases and 4 bases, there was a span of 16 bases. CDR1 is GTSNPN, CDR2 SVGIG, per germline (reference sequence). The CDR3 is made up of 14 amino acids. The CDR3, as DNA: TGTGCCTGGACCTGGGGGGGGCCGGCCTATGGCTACACCTTC. Protein sequence: CAWTWGGPAYGYTF.

This clonotype was found once. The chain couples TRBV23-1 to TRBJ2-3, with 12 bases fitting TRBD2. TRBV23-1 is an ORF, and what it does is uncertain. J lost 5 bases, V lost 1 base, and 7 bases had no gene match. The CDR3 has 17 residues. CDR3 nucleotides: TGCGCCAGCAGTCAATTCCGACTAGCGGGAGTAAAAGATACGCAGTATTTT. Amino acid sequence: CASSQFRLAGVKDTQYF.

J is TRBJ2-1 and V is TRBV10-3, with 8 bases that match TRBD2. V lost 6 bases and J lost 8; bases outside the gene matches: 9. Per germline, CDR1 ENHRY and CDR2 SYGVKD. This CDR3 is 14 amino acids long. The DNA of the CDR3 is TGTGCCATCAGCGGGAGGGCCGTGGTGGATGAGCAGTTCTTC. Translating it yields CAISGRAVVDEQFF.

The chain combines TRBV27 with TRBJ2-1; 13 bases are a match to TRBD2. Looked up from germline, CDR1 is MNHEY and CDR2 is SMNVEV (reference sequence). CDR3 length: 17 amino acids. V gave up 3 bases and J gave up 4 bases; unmatched junction bases: 6. CDR3 amino acids: CASSLWTSGSTYNEQFF. The CDR3 DNA reads TGTGCCAGCAGTTTGTGGACTAGCGGGAGTACGTACAATGAGCAGTTCTTC.